This T cell receptor beta chain originates from a study of T cell changes during pregnancy in multiple sclerosis. The germline V and J ends were trimmed by 6 bases and 3 bases, with 11 bases remaining between them. CDR3 length: 13 amino acids. Germline V gene lookup returns CDR1 LGHNT and CDR2 FRNRAP. The protocol was immunoSEQ multiplex PCR, while the TCRdb copy is restricted to in-frame clones and leaves out a portion. The data show about 100,000 clones, over 80% seen once. V and J are TRBV12-5 and TRBJ1-1; D is unclear. The sequencing used peripheral blood, collected after pregnancy. The TCR originated in a female donor with multiple sclerosis, enrolled in a pregnancy study. CDR3 sequence reads: CASGTNGDTEAFF. For the CDR3, the DNA is TGTGCTAGTGGAACTAACGGAGACACTGAAGCTTTCTTT. Based on the CDR3 plus reference TRBV12-5 and TRBJ1-1, the full variable domain is DARVTQTPRHKVTEMGQEVTMRCQPILGHNTVFWYRQTMMQGLELLAYFRNRAPLDDSGMPKDRFSAEMPDATLATLKIQPSEPRDSAVYFCASGTNGDTEAFFGQGTRLTVV.